This TCR beta chain emerged from a study of blood T cell repertoires in COVID-19. Study-wide background: Acute-phase and convalescent COVID-19 samples originated in the United States, Italy and Spain. The cDNA or gDNA used as material had been derived from T cells, B-cell-depleted T cells, or PBMCs.

Per the authors' pipeline: By means of reference gene primer amplification, nucleated cell counts were estimated. Libraries were prepared by immunoSEQ multiplex PCR; TCRdb keeps only in-frame clonotypes and omits some of them. That table supplies the V and J calls and clone size; D and trimming were determined from the DNA. Among tens of thousands of clones listed, about 79% were seen once. This CDR3 has 15 residues. Per the germline V gene, CDR1 is MNHEY and CDR2 is SVGAGI. V was clipped by 3 bases and J by 5 bases, with 16 bases between them. This clone was picked up one time. The sequenced material came from peripheral blood. This clonotype was sampled from a human donor in a cohort sampled during active COVID-19. The rearrangement joins TRBV6-5 to TRBJ2-5; D might be TRBD1 (5 bases). The CDR3 region is CASSYDGRAGETQYF. The CDR3 bases are TGTGCCAGCAGTTATGATGGCAGGGCAGGGGAGACCCAGTACTTC.